The 4 T cell receptor beta chains below were found in one sample sequenced in a study of blood T cell repertoires in COVID-19. TCRdb's copy holds only in-frame clones and misses some; the assay was immunoSEQ multiplex PCR. The table lists approximately 240,000 clones, more than 65% of them singletons. The sample consisted of peripheral blood. These receptors were taken from a woman in her 30s who had recovered from COVID-19.

The J gene is TRBJ1-2, the V gene TRBV29-1; D gene ambiguous. The V end was cut by 4 bases, the J end by 2 bases, with 11 bases between. This CDR3 has 13 amino acids. Germline loops: CDR1 SQVTM, CDR2 ANQGSEA. CDR3 in DNA: TGCAGCGTTGCGGCGCAGGTAAACTATGGCTACACCTTC. It translates to CSVAAQVNYGYTF.

V gene TRBV20-1 combines with J gene TRBJ1-2, with D hard to call. V shed 5 bases and J shed 3 bases, with 7 bases lying between them. The CDR3 has 11 amino acids. The germline gives CDR1 DFQATT, CDR2 SNEGSKA (reference sequence). The CDR3 bases are TGCAGTGCTCAAGACTACTATGGCTACACCTTC. It is translated as CSAQDYYGYTF.

The chain uses TRBV5-1 and TRBJ2-7, with D tentatively TRBD2 (6 bases). The CDR3 sequence is 13 residues long. Trimming took 4 bases from V and 0 from J, leaving 8 bases between them. Per the germline V gene, CDR1 is SGHRS and CDR2 is YFSETQ. The CDR3 nucleotides read TGCGCCAGCAGCGCGACTAGCTCCTACGAGCAGTACTTC. Protein: CASSATSSYEQYF.

The V gene is TRBV28, the J gene TRBJ2-2; TRBD2 matches 9 bases. The V gene end was trimmed by 8 bases and the J gene end by 1 base; junction bases not matched to a gene: 2. This CDR3 has 14 residues. CDR1 MDHEN and CDR2 SYDVKM come from the germline V gene. The CDR3 DNA reads as TGTGCCAGCCTACTAGCGGGGAACACCGGGGAGCTGTTTTTT. Translated, it gives CASLLAGNTGELFF.